A single sample gave rise to the 26 T cell receptor beta chains below, sequenced in a study of beta chain features in type 1 diabetes. The whole isolated RNA underwent reverse transcription, so sequencing captured expressed TCRB transcripts. The protocol was immunoSEQ multiplex PCR, while the TCRdb copy is restricted to in-frame clones and leaves out a portion. The sample includes some 150,000 clones, more than 9% of them seen just once. The sample consisted of naive CD4+ T cells from blood. Receptors originate from a man aged 18 to 29 in good health.

For the CDR3, the DNA is TGCGCCAGCAGCTTGGATGACAGGGCGGGAGATACGCAGTATTTT. This encodes CASSLDDRAGDTQYF. The rearrangement links TRBV5-1 to TRBJ2-3; 7 positions agree with TRBD1. Trimming at V came to 0 bases and at J to 5 bases, leaving 6 bases not matched to a gene. CDR3 size: 15 residues. Germline V gene lookup returns CDR1 SGHRS and CDR2 YFSETQ. Full variable domain (rest looked up from reference TRBV5-1 and TRBJ2-3): KAGVTQTPRYLIKTRGQQVTLSCSPISGHRSVSWYQQTPGQGLQFLFEYFSETQRNKGNFPGRFSGRQFSNSRSEMNVSTLELGDSALYLCASSLDDRAGDTQYFGPGTRLTVL.

This clone showed up just a few times. The chain employs TRBV19 and TRBJ2-2, with 8 bases that match TRBD1. Germline CDR1 reads LNHDA; CDR2 reads SQIVND (reference sequence). The trim removed 3 bases at V and 4 bases at J, leaving 1 base unmatched. The CDR3 totals 14 residues. The CDR3 sequence: CASSMDRATGELFF. CDR3 coding DNA: TGTGCCAGTAGTATGGACAGGGCCACCGGGGAGCTGTTTTTT.

The table lists this clone with a few counts. The rearrangement uses TRBV6-5 and TRBJ2-3; 7 bases match TRBD2. After removal of 5 bases from V and 4 bases from J, the junction contained 3 bases not matched to a gene. Germline V gives CDR1 MNHEY, CDR2 SVGAGI. This CDR3 has 13 amino acids. The DNA for the CDR3 is TGTGCCAGCAGTCCCCGGGGGGCAGATACGCAGTATTTT. Translated, it gives CASSPRGADTQYF.

This clone appeared a few times. The chain couples TRBV5-4 to TRBJ2-1; D unclear. Trimming shortened V by 4 bases and J by 5 bases, and 16 bases separated the two germline ends. CDR1 SGHNT and CDR2 YYREEE come from the germline V gene (reference sequence). The length of the CDR3 is 15 residues. In DNA form, the CDR3 reads TGTGCCAGCAGCCAGACACTGCTATTCAACAATGAGCAGTTCTTC. This gives the protein CASSQTLLFNNEQFF.

This clone was observed at least ten times. Written as DNA, the CDR3 is TGTGCCAGTAGTATTTGGGACAGGGAGAACATTCAGTACTTC. Translating gives CASSIWDRENIQYF. This chain links TRBV19 with TRBJ2-4, with 9 positions matching TRBD1. The CDR3 totals 14 residues. Germline V lookup: CDR1 LNHDA, CDR2 SQIVND (reference sequence). The trim removed 3 bases at V and 7 bases at J, leaving 4 bases unmatched.

The rearrangement joins TRBV7-2 to TRBJ2-1; 8 bases line up with TRBD2. Per the germline V gene, CDR1 is SGHTA and CDR2 is FQGNSA. The length of the CDR3 is 16 residues. The V gene end was trimmed by 1 base and the J gene end by 6 bases; junction bases not matched to a gene: 8. The CDR3: CASSLGASGPSNEQFF. Here the CDR3 DNA reads TGTGCCAGCAGCTTAGGGGCTAGCGGGCCCTCCAATGAGCAGTTCTTC.

At least ten counts were recorded for this clone. V gene TRBV7-2 combines with J gene TRBJ2-3; 7 nucleotides agree with TRBD2. CDR3 size: 17 residues. Germline V CDR1 and CDR2: SGHTA, FQGNSA. V dropped 3 bases and J dropped 0; count of bases not matched to a gene: 9. The CDR3 here is CASSLTSTSASTDTQYF. CDR3 nucleotide sequence: TGTGCCAGCAGCTTGACCTCAACTAGCGCAAGCACAGATACGCAGTATTTT.

This clone was seen more than once but under ten times. This chain uses TRBV7-2 with TRBJ1-2; a possible D gene is TRBD1 (6 bases). The CDR3 has 16 residues. The V end lost 11 bases, the J end lost 6 bases, and 28 bases lay between the germline ends. Per germline, CDR1 SGHTA and CDR2 FQGNSA. CDR3 residues: CAGGGRVTNLRDGYTF. CDR3 sequence (DNA): TGTGCCGGCGGGGGGCGCGTAACCAATTTAAGGGATGGCTACACCTTC.

This clone occurred a few times. V and J are TRBV19 and TRBJ1-1, with TRBD1 identical over 9 bases. This CDR3 comprises 15 residues. V lost 5 bases, J lost 6 bases, and 10 bases stayed unmatched. Germline CDR1 and CDR2: LNHDA and SQIVND (reference sequence). For the CDR3, the DNA is TGTGCCAGTAGTCCAGCGGGACAGGGCCGGGCTGAAGCTTTCTTT. Translating gives CASSPAGQGRAEAFF. The whole variable domain, remainder taken from reference TRBV19 and TRBJ1-1, is DGGITQSPKYLFRKEGQNVTLSCEQNLNHDAMYWYRQDPGQGLRLIYYSQIVNDFQKGDIAEGYSVSREKKESFPLTVTSAQKNPTAFYLCASSPAGQGRAEAFFGQGTRLTVV.

This chain connects TRBV18 to TRBJ1-4; D unclear. In germline, CDR1 is KGHSH, CDR2 LQKENI. The V gene lost 4 bases and the J gene lost 6 bases, with 12 bases spanning the gap. This CDR3 spans 14 amino acids. CDR3 DNA sequence: TGTGCCAGCTCACTACTCGGGGTGGATGAAAAACTGTTTTTT. This gives the protein CASSLLGVDEKLFF.

This clone was found a few times. The rearrangement links TRBV7-3 to TRBJ1-2, with 12 positions matching TRBD1. V was pared by 1 base and J by 4 bases, with 4 bases of the junction left unmatched. CDR3 length: 16 residues. Per germline, CDR1 SGHTA and CDR2 FQGTGA. This chain's CDR3 is CASSLIGTGGLYGYTF. The CDR3 DNA reads as TGTGCCAGCAGCTTAATCGGGACAGGGGGCCTCTATGGCTACACCTTC.

This clone appeared a few times. The V gene is TRBV7-2, the J gene TRBJ1-6; 7 positions agree with TRBD1. V trimming: 6 bases; J trimming: 0 bases; junction bases outside the gene matches: 5. CDR3 length: 16 residues. CDR1 and CDR2 from the germline V gene are SGHTA and FQGNSA. CDR3 sequence: CASSKQGSSYNSPLHF. The CDR3 DNA reads TGTGCCAGCAGTAAACAGGGGAGCTCCTATAATTCACCCCTCCACTTT.

The genes are TRBV5-1 and TRBJ2-3; tentative D call: TRBD2 (6 bases). Trimming shortened V by 4 bases and J by 5 bases, and 14 bases separated the two germline ends. Germline-derived CDR1 and CDR2 are SGHRS and YFSETQ. CDR3 length equals 14 residues. The CDR3 loop reads CASSTRGFLDTQYF. Here the CDR3 DNA reads TGCGCCAGCAGCACCCGGGGGTTCCTAGATACGCAGTATTTT.

This rearrangement joins TRBV28 to TRBJ1-2; TRBD1 matches 7 bases. The CDR3 has 14 amino acids. The trim removed 6 bases at V and 5 bases at J, leaving 9 bases unmatched. CDR1 is MDHEN and CDR2 is SYDVKM in the germline V gene. The CDR3 reads CASRGSGTVYGYTF. As DNA, the CDR3 is TGTGCCAGCAGGGGATCCGGGACAGTTTATGGCTACACCTTC.

There are a few counts of this clone. The chain employs TRBV10-3 and TRBJ1-3; 8 bases agree with TRBD1. J was trimmed by 0 bases and V by 2 bases; bases with no gene match: 9. The CDR3 extends over 18 amino acids. Germline V CDR1 and CDR2: ENHRY, SYGVKD. The CDR3 protein is CAISEETGAYSSGNTIYF. DNA for the CDR3: TGTGCCATCAGTGAGGAGACAGGGGCCTACAGCTCTGGAAACACCATATATTTT.

The gene calls are TRBV7-2 and TRBJ2-7, with 8 bases matching TRBD2. Per the germline V gene, CDR1 is SGHTA and CDR2 is FQGNSA. This CDR3 has 15 amino acids. Losses at the gene ends were 5 bases for V and 6 bases for J; bases not matched to a gene: 12. CDR3 nucleotide sequence: TGTGCCAGCAGCCCTAGCCTCGGGGGGGCAAGCGAGCAGTACTTC. This encodes CASSPSLGGASEQYF.

This clone was picked up a small number of times. The gene calls are TRBV6-6 and TRBJ2-1, with 7 bases aligning to TRBD1. The germline V gene has CDR1 MNHNY and CDR2 SVGAGI (reference sequence). Trimming took 7 bases from V and 5 from J; bases not matched to a gene: 5. The CDR3 extends over 13 amino acids. CDR3 residues: CASMVGTDNEQFF. The CDR3, as DNA: TGTGCCAGCATGGTGGGGACAGACAATGAGCAGTTCTTC.

At least ten counts were recorded for this clone. The chain employs TRBV30 and TRBJ1-2, with D hard to call. CDR1 is GTSNPN and CDR2 is SVGIG in the germline V gene (reference sequence). The CDR3 totals 13 residues. The ends were cut back, 4 bases at V and 4 bases at J, with 13 bases in the middle. DNA for the CDR3: TGTGCCTGGATGTCCCAGAATTCCTATGGCTACACCTTC. It encodes CAWMSQNSYGYTF.

The chain joins TRBV27 to TRBJ1-4; 7 bases map to TRBD1. Unmatched junction bases numbered 22, after V lost 5 bases and J lost 13 bases. From germline, CDR1 is MNHEY and CDR2 SMNVEV (reference sequence). The CDR3 length is 17 residues. DNA of the CDR3: TGTGCCAGCAGTAAAATGACAGGGATAGGGGCCGAAAAGGGACTGTTTTTT. Protein product: CASSKMTGIGAEKGLFF.

The chain carries TRBV9 and TRBJ1-1, with a weak D call TRBD1 (6 bases). V was clipped by 3 bases and J by 4 bases, with 13 bases between them. The CDR3 spans 14 residues. Germline-derived CDR1 and CDR2 are SGDLS and YYNGEE. As DNA, the CDR3 is TGTGCCAGCAGCGGATCAGGGGTAGGCACTGAAGCTTTCTTT. Translating it yields CASSGSGVGTEAFF.

This clone has a handful of counts. This chain links TRBV4-1 with TRBJ2-7; possibly TRBD1 for D (5 bases). Germline CDR1 reads MGHRA; CDR2 reads YSYEKL. With 1 base removed from V and 0 bases from J, the gap between germline ends came to 10 bases. The CDR3 sequence is 15 residues long. The chain's CDR3 is CASSQGGTVSYEQYF. CDR3 coding DNA: TGCGCCAGCAGCCAAGGGGGCACCGTCTCCTACGAGCAGTACTTC.

In this sample, this clone turned up a few times. The chain carries TRBV18 and TRBJ2-1, with 9 bases fitting TRBD1. The CDR3 totals 15 residues. Germline V gene lookup returns CDR1 KGHSH and CDR2 LQKENI. The V segment lost 3 bases and the J segment 11 bases; nucleotides outside the gene matches: 11. The CDR3, as DNA: TGTGCCAGCTCACCCGAAGGGACAGGGTCTAGACAGCAGTTCTTC. Encoded protein: CASSPEGTGSRQQFF. Complete variable domain (other parts from reference TRBV18 and TRBJ2-1): NAGVMQNPRHLVRRRGQEARLRCSPMKGHSHVYWYRQLPEEGLKFMVYLQKENIIDESGMPKERFSAEFPKEGPSILRIQQVVRGDSAAYFCASSPEGTGSRQQFFGPGTRLTVL.

The chain is built from TRBV15 and TRBJ2-1; 16 nucleotides line up with TRBD2. Per germline, CDR1 LNHNV and CDR2 YYDKDF (reference sequence). After removal of 0 bases from V and 7 bases from J, the junction contained 12 bases not matched to a gene. This CDR3 is built from 20 residues. The CDR3 sequence: CATSREAGTSGGAGYNEQFF. As DNA, the CDR3 is TGTGCCACCAGCAGAGAAGCCGGGACTAGCGGGGGGGCGGGCTATAATGAGCAGTTCTTC.

This clone was found a few times. The chain combines TRBV19 with TRBJ1-2; D is possibly TRBD1 (5 bases). Germline CDR1 is LNHDA and CDR2 is SQIVND (reference sequence). V gave up 9 bases and J gave up 0 bases, with 14 bases separating them. The CDR3 covers 14 residues. In nucleotides, the CDR3 is TGTGCCAGCGACGATGGGGGGGCTAACTATGGCTACACCTTC. This encodes CASDDGGANYGYTF.

This chain links TRBV27 with TRBJ2-7, with D tentatively TRBD1 (6 bases). Germline V gene data show CDR1 as MNHEY and CDR2 as SMNVEV (reference sequence). The CDR3 is 17 amino acids. The ends were cut back, 2 bases at V and 0 bases at J, with 17 bases in the middle. The CDR3 protein is CASSLNLLGQSSYEQYF. For the CDR3, the DNA is TGTGCCAGCAGTTTAAATTTGTTAGGACAGAGCTCCTACGAGCAGTACTTC.

In its sample, this clone was seen many times. This chain links TRBV7-9 with TRBJ2-7; 7 positions agree with TRBD1. CDR3 length: 13 residues. CDR1 is SEHNR and CDR2 is FQNEAQ in the germline V gene (reference sequence). V lost 5 bases to trimming and J lost 4 bases; unmatched junction nucleotides: 5. CDR3 coding DNA: TGTGCCAGCAGCCCTTACAGGGGTTACGAGCAGTACTTC. This translates into CASSPYRGYEQYF.